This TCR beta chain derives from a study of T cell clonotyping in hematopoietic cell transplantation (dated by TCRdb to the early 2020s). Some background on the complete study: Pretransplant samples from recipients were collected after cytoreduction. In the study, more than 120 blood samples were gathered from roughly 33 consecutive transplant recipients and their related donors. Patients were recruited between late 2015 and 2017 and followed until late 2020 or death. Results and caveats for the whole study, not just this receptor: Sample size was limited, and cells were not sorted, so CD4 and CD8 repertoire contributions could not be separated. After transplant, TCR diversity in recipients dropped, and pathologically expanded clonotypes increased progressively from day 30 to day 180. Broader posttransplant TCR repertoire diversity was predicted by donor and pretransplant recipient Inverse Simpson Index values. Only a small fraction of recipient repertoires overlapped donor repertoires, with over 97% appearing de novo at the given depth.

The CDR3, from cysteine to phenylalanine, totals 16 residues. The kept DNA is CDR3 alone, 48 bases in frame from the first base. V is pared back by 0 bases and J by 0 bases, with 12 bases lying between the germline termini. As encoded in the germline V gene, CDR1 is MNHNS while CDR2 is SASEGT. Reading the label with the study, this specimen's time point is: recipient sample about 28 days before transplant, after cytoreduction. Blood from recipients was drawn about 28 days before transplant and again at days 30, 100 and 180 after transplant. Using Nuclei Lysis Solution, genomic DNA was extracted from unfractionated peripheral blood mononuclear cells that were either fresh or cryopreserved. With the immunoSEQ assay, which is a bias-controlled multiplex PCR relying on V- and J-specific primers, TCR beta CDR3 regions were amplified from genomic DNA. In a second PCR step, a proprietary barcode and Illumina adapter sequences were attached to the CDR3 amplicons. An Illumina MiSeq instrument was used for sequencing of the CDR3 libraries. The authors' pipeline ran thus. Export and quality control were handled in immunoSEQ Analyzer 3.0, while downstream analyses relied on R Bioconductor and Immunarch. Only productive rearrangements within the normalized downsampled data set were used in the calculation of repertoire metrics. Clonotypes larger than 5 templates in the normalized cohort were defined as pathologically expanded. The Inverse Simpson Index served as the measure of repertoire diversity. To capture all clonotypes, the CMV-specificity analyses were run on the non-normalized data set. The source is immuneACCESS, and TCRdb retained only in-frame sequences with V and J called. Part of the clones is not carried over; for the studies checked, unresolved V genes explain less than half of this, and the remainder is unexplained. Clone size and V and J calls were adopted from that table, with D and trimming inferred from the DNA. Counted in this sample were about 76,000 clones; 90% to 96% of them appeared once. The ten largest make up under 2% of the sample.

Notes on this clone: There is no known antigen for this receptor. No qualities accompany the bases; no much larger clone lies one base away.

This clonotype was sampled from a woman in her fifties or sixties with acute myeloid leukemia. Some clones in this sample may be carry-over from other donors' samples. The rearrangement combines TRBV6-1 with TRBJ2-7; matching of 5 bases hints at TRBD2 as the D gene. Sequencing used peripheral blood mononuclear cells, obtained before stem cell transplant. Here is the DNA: TGTGCCAGCAGTGAAGCTGCCAGGACTTACTCCTACGAGCAGTACTTC. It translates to CASSEAARTYSYEQYF.